This T cell receptor beta chain was observed in a study of blood T cell repertoires in COVID-19. In the source study's methods: How many nucleated cells were present was estimated from reference gene primer amplification. TCRdb's table, derived via immunoSEQ multiplex PCR, lists solely in-frame clones and lacks some. V and J calls and clone size are those listed in that table; D and trimming were worked out from the DNA. The sample records some 250,000 clones, around 84% being singletons. V lost 4 bases to trimming and J lost 1 base, with 8 bases between them. CDR1 WSHSY and CDR2 SAAADI come from the germline V gene. The CDR3 spans 13 residues.

The rearrangement joins TRBV10-2 to TRBJ2-7; D not certain. This clonotype was obtained from a woman in her 70s with active or convalescent COVID-19. Material for sequencing was peripheral blood. The CDR3 region is CASSGVRSYEQYF. DNA for the CDR3: TGCGCCAGCAGTGGCGTCAGGTCCTACGAGCAGTACTTC.